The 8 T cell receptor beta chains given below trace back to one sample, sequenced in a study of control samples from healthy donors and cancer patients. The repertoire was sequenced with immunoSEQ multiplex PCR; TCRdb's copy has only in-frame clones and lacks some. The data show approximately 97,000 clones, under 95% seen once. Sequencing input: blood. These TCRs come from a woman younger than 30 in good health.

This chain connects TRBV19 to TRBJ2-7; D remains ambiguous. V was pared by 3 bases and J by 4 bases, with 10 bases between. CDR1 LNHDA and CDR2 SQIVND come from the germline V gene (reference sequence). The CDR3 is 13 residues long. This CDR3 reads CASSMGQTYEQYF. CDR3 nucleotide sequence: TGTGCCAGTAGTATGGGTCAGACATACGAGCAGTACTTC.

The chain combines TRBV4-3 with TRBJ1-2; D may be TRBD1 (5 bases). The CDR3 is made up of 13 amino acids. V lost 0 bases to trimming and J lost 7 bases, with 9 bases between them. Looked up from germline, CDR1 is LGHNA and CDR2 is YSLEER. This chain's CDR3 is CASSQDLRGGYTF. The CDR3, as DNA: TGCGCCAGCAGCCAAGATTTGAGGGGTGGCTACACCTTC.

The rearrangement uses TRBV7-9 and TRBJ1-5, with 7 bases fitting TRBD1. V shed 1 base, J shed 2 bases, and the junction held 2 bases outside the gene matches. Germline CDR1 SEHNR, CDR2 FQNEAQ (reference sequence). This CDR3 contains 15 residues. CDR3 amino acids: CASSLVGGGNQPQHF. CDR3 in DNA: TGTGCCAGCAGCTTAGTAGGGGGCGGCAATCAGCCCCAGCATTTT. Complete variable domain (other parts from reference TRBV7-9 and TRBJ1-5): DTGVSQNPRHKITKRGQNVTFRCDPISEHNRLYWYRQTLGQGPEFLTYFQNEAQLEKSRLLSDRFSAERPKGSFSTLEIQRTEQGDSAMYLCASSLVGGGNQPQHFGDGTRLSIL.

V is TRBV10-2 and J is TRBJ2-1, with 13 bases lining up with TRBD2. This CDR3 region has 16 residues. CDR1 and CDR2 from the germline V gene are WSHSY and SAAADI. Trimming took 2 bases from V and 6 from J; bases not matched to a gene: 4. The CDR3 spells CASSEPGTSGVNEQFF. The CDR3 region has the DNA TGCGCCAGCAGTGAGCCCGGGACTAGCGGGGTCAATGAGCAGTTCTTC.

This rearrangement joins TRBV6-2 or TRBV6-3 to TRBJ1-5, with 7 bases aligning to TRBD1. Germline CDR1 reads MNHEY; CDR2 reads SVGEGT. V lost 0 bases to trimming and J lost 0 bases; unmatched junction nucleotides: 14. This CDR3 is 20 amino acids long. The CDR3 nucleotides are TGTGCCAGCAGTTACTCATCCATTCCGGGACAGAAATATAGCAATCAGCCCCAGCATTTT. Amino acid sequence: CASSYSSIPGQKYSNQPQHF.

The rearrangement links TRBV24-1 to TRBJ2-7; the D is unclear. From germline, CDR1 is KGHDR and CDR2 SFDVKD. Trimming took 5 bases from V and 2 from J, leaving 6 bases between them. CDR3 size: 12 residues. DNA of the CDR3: TGTGCCACCAGTGCAGGAGCCTACGAGCAGTACTTC. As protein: CATSAGAYEQYF.

The CDR3 coding sequence is TGCGCCAGCAGCTTACAGCCAGCGAACACCGGGGAGCTGTTTTTT. Translating it yields CASSLQPANTGELFF. The chain has TRBV5-1 and TRBJ2-2; D is ambiguous. Germline loops: CDR1 SGHRS, CDR2 YFSETQ. The CDR3 length is 15 residues. Trimming pared 2 bases from V and 0 bases from J, leaving 8 bases between.

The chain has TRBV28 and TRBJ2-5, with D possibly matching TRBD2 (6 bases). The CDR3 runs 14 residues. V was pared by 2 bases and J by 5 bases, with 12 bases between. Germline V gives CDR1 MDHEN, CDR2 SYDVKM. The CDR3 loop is CASSLIRGRETQYF. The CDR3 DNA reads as TGTGCCAGCAGTTTAATTCGAGGGAGGGAGACCCAGTACTTC.